The 27 T cell receptor beta chains in this list originate from one sample, sequenced in a study of blood T cell repertoires in COVID-19. The assay was immunoSEQ multiplex PCR, and TCRdb's table has in-frame clones only and misses some. The repertoire has some 99,000 clones, around 83% of them found once; the top ten carry 6.5% to 10%. Source material: peripheral blood. Source of these receptors: a woman aged 80 or over with active or convalescent COVID-19.

This clone was picked up one time. The chain has TRBV4-2 and TRBJ2-5; D might be TRBD2 (6 bases). Trimming pared 0 bases from V and 5 bases from J, leaving 13 bases between. The V gene's germline CDR1 is LGHNA and CDR2 YNFKEQ. CDR3 length: 15 residues. CDR3 sequence (DNA): TGTGCCAGCAGCCAAGATGAGGCGGGATGGGAGACCCAGTACTTC. This sequence encodes CASSQDEAGWETQYF.

This chain joins TRBV18 and TRBJ1-4; no definite D call. Germline V lookup: CDR1 KGHSH, CDR2 LQKENI. This CDR3 comprises 16 residues. The ends were cut back, 5 bases at V and 0 bases at J, with 13 bases in the middle. DNA of the CDR3: TGTGCCAGCTCATCTGGAGGGTATGCAACTAATGAAAAACTGTTTTTT. This encodes CASSSGGYATNEKLFF.

This clone showed up just once. This sequence joins TRBV2 and TRBJ1-5; TRBD1 aligns across 7 bases. The CDR3 spans 17 residues. The germline V gene has CDR1 SNHLY and CDR2 FYNNEI. Trimming removed 0 bases from V and 3 bases from J; junction bases left unmatched: 8. CDR3 sequence reads: CASSEALDRYDNQPQHF. The CDR3 bases are TGTGCCAGCAGTGAAGCACTGGACAGGTATGACAATCAGCCCCAGCATTTT.

A word on this clone: Distinct nucleotide sequences in the sample also encode this CDR3. This chain uses TRBV6-5 with TRBJ1-1; the D is unclear. The V gene's germline CDR1 is MNHEY and CDR2 SVGAGI. Deletions cut 0 bases from V and 4 bases from J, with 9 bases between. The CDR3 covers 14 residues. CDR3 loop: CASSYSTGSTEAFF. The CDR3 coding sequence is TGTGCCAGCAGTTACTCGACTGGGAGCACTGAAGCTTTCTTT.

V usage is TRBV6-1 and J usage is TRBJ2-1; tentative D call: TRBD2 (6 bases). V shed 1 base and J shed 15 bases, with 22 bases lying between them. CDR1 and CDR2 (germline): MNHNS, SASEGT. The CDR3 consists of 15 residues. In nucleotides, the CDR3 is TGTGCCAGCAGTGAAGGGGCTTCGGGAGTCCCTCTGGGGTTCTTC. Translating it yields CASSEGASGVPLGFF.

The rearrangement uses TRBV18 and TRBJ2-7; 9 bases are shared with TRBD2. The CDR3 covers 14 residues. In germline, CDR1 is KGHSH, CDR2 LQKENI. J gave up 6 bases and V 6 bases, and 9 bases lay outside the gene matches. CDR3 coding DNA: TGTGCCAGCTCCCTACGGACTAGCGAAGGCGAGCAGTACTTC. This sequence encodes CASSLRTSEGEQYF.

This sequence joins TRBV15 and TRBJ2-2; TRBD2 might be the D (5 bases). This CDR3 is built from 13 residues. CDR1 is LNHNV, CDR2 YYDKDF, per germline (reference sequence). V was clipped by 1 base and J by 5 bases, with 5 bases between them. The CDR3 nucleotides read TGTGCCACCAGCAGAGGGGAGACCGGGGAGCTGTTTTTT. This sequence encodes CATSRGETGELFF.

The sample holds one count of this clone. The CDR3 sequence is CASSIGTVLYQPQHF. The CDR3, as DNA: TGTGCCAGTAGTATAGGGACAGTCCTTTATCAGCCCCAGCATTTT. The V and J genes are TRBV19 and TRBJ1-5, with D maybe TRBD1 (6 bases). The CDR3 loop spans 15 amino acids. V was cut by 1 base and J by 5 bases, with 12 bases left in between. CDR1 is LNHDA, CDR2 SQIVND, per germline (reference sequence).

The J gene is TRBJ2-7, the V gene TRBV16, with D maybe TRBD1 (6 bases). From germline, CDR1 is KGHSY and CDR2 FQNENV. The CDR3 is 15 amino acids. Trimming took 4 bases from V and 6 from J, leaving 19 bases between them. The CDR3 protein is CASSPRQGFYSEQYF. CDR3 coding DNA: TGTGCCAGCAGCCCACGGCAGGGGTTTTATAGCGAGCAGTACTTC. The variable domain in full, with the rest retrieved from reference TRBV16 and TRBJ2-7, is GEEVAQTPKHLVRGEGQKAKLYCAPIKGHSYVFWYQQVLKNEFKFLISFQNENVFDETGMPKERFSAKCLPNSPCSLEIQATKLEDSAVYFCASSPRQGFYSEQYFGPGTRLTVT.

CDR3 coding DNA: TGCGCCAGCAGCACGAATAGCGGGAGGGCCTCCTACGAGCAGTACTTC. Translated: CASSTNSGRASYEQYF. This chain uses TRBV5-1 with TRBJ2-7; 11 bases align to TRBD2. V dropped 4 bases and J dropped 0; count of bases not matched to a gene: 6. Germline values: CDR1 SGHRS, CDR2 YFSETQ. The CDR3 is made up of 16 amino acids.

This rearrangement joins TRBV7-8 to TRBJ2-1; 9 bases fit TRBD1. Germline CDR1 and CDR2: SGHVS and FQNEAQ. V lost 8 bases to trimming and J lost 3 bases; unmatched junction nucleotides: 8. The CDR3 is 15 residues long. CDR3 sequence reads: CASEGRTGDYNEQFF. The CDR3 nucleotides read TGTGCCAGCGAAGGACGGACAGGGGACTACAATGAGCAGTTCTTC.

V is TRBV4-1 and J is TRBJ1-5; TRBD1 aligns across 9 bases. The CDR3 covers 16 residues. The J segment lost 1 base and the V segment lost 1 base, leaving 2 bases of the junction unmatched. Germline lookup yields CDR1 MGHRA and CDR2 YSYEKL. CDR3 sequence: CASSQGGTGSNQPQHF. CDR3 DNA: TGCGCCAGCAGCCAAGGCGGGACAGGGAGCAATCAGCCCCAGCATTTT.

This clone was seen just once. The CDR3 here is CASSLKGQSYEQYF. The CDR3, as DNA: TGTGCCAGCAGCTTGAAGGGACAGTCCTACGAGCAGTACTTC. The chain is built from TRBV5-4 and TRBJ2-7, with TRBD1 matching 7 bases. Trimming removed 1 base from V and 1 base from J; junction bases left unmatched: 2. CDR1 is SGHNT, CDR2 YYREEE, per germline (reference sequence). The CDR3 runs to 14 residues.

The table lists this clone with a count of one. This rearrangement joins TRBV3-1 (or the pseudogene TRBV3-2) to TRBJ2-7, with D possibly being TRBD1 (7 bases). V was shortened by 3 bases and J by 2 bases, with 14 bases between the two germline ends. Germline V gene sequence: CDR1 LGHDT, CDR2 YNNKEL (reference sequence). This CDR3 comprises 15 residues. CDR3 bases: TGTGCCAGCAGCCAGAGGGGGCGCGGGGCCTACGAGCAGTACTTC. Translated: CASSQRGRGAYEQYF.

The chain has TRBV27 and TRBJ2-7, with 7 bases lining up with TRBD1. Germline lookup yields CDR1 MNHEY and CDR2 SMNVEV (reference sequence). With 4 bases clipped from V and 3 bases from J, the junction kept 3 bases outside the gene matches. This CDR3 region has 13 residues. CDR3 bases: TGTGCCAGCAGTTCCAGGGACAGCTACGAGCAGTACTTC. Its protein is CASSSRDSYEQYF.

The V call is TRBV5-6, the J call TRBJ1-5, with TRBD1 as a possible D gene (5 bases). The CDR3 contains 15 residues. The germline CDR1 and CDR2 sequences are SGHDT and YYEEEE. The V gene lost 3 bases and the J gene lost 1 base, with 11 bases spanning the gap. CDR3 region: CASSWGGGSNQPQHF. In nucleotides, the CDR3 is TGTGCCAGCAGCTGGGGCGGGGGGAGCAATCAGCCCCAGCATTTT.

The rearrangement uses TRBV9 and TRBJ2-7; perhaps TRBD2 as D (6 bases). Trimming left V 7 bases short and J 3 bases short, with 20 bases between. Germline CDR1 is SGDLS and CDR2 is YYNGEE. This CDR3 region has 15 residues. CDR3 sequence reads: CASGGWRDMVYEQYF. Here the CDR3 DNA reads TGTGCCAGCGGGGGTTGGCGGGATATGGTCTACGAGCAGTACTTC.

The chain employs TRBV7-2 and TRBJ1-1; D call uncertain. Trimming took 2 bases from V and 1 from J, leaving 8 bases between them. Germline V gene data show CDR1 as SGHTA and CDR2 as FQGNSA. The length of the CDR3 is 14 residues. CDR3 loop: CASSLLGGNTEAFF. The DNA of the CDR3 is TGTGCCAGCAGCTTACTGGGAGGGAACACTGAAGCTTTCTTT.

The chain carries TRBV5-1 and TRBJ1-3; 7 bases are a match to TRBD1. This CDR3 has 15 amino acids. The germline gives CDR1 SGHRS, CDR2 YFSETQ. J was trimmed by 4 bases and V by 2 bases; bases with no gene match: 6. The CDR3 DNA reads TGCGCCAGCAGCTTTACAGGGACAGAAGGAAACACCATATATTTT. This encodes CASSFTGTEGNTIYF.

As DNA, the CDR3 is TGTGCCAGTAGTACGAGCGCCCAAGAGACCCAGTACTTC. This translates into CASSTSAQETQYF. The chain joins TRBV19 to TRBJ2-5; no clear D. Germline loops: CDR1 LNHDA, CDR2 SQIVND (reference sequence). The V gene lost 4 bases and the J gene lost 1 base, with 7 bases spanning the gap. CDR3 length equals 13 residues.

J is TRBJ2-5 and V is TRBV10-3; D possibly corresponds to TRBD1 (5 bases). V gave up 2 bases and J gave up 8 bases, with 12 bases separating them. Per germline, CDR1 ENHRY and CDR2 SYGVKD. CDR3 length: 13 residues. The CDR3 is CAISEGQGLTQYF. The CDR3 DNA sequence: TGTGCCATCAGTGAGGGCCAGGGATTAACCCAGTACTTC.

The V gene is TRBV5-4, the J gene TRBJ2-3; tentatively, D is TRBD2 (7 bases). This CDR3 is 15 amino acids long. From germline, CDR1 is SGHNT and CDR2 YYREEE (reference sequence). V lost 1 base, J lost 8 bases, and 17 bases lay in between. The CDR3 reads CASSLRGGGGGTQYF. CDR3 DNA sequence: TGTGCCAGCAGCTTGCGCGGAGGGGGAGGGGGTACGCAGTATTTT.

The chain employs TRBV28 and TRBJ2-5; D not resolved. Germline CDR1 and CDR2: MDHEN and SYDVKM. The CDR3 runs to 12 residues. The germline V and J ends were trimmed by 6 bases and 3 bases, with 8 bases remaining between them. In DNA, the CDR3 is TGTGCCAGCAGCTCGGTCGAAGAGACCCAGTACTTC. The encoded protein is CASSSVEETQYF.

The chain's CDR3 is CATSDRTGRTITGELFF. CDR3 coding DNA: TGTGCCACCAGTGATAGAACAGGACGGACAATTACCGGGGAGCTGTTTTTT. The genes are TRBV24-1 and TRBJ2-2; weak D call: TRBD1 (5 bases). The CDR3 length is 17 residues. CDR1 is KGHDR, CDR2 SFDVKD, per germline. Trimming removed 3 bases from V and 5 bases from J, with 18 bases in between.

The sample holds one count of this clone. This rearrangement joins TRBV25-1 to TRBJ1-4; the D is unclear. Looked up from germline, CDR1 is MGHDK and CDR2 is SYGVNS. This CDR3 spans 14 amino acids. Trimming stripped 8 bases from V and 0 bases from J, with 10 bases between. The CDR3 region is CASQNPTTNEKLFF. CDR3 in DNA: TGTGCCAGCCAGAACCCCACAACTAATGAAAAACTGTTTTTT.

The CDR3 loop reads CASTSGVAQHF. Here the CDR3 DNA reads TGTGCCAGCACTAGCGGGGTGGCCCAGCATTTT. V is TRBV28 and J is TRBJ1-5; the D is unclear. The CDR3 totals 11 residues. Trimming shortened V by 7 bases and J by 11 bases, and 12 bases separated the two germline ends. Per germline, CDR1 MDHEN and CDR2 SYDVKM.

CDR3 loop: CASSKEEGRGGGYTF. The CDR3 DNA is TGTGCCAGCAGCAAAGAAGAGGGCAGGGGTGGGGGCTACACCTTC. This chain uses TRBV21-1 with TRBJ1-2; TRBD1 is the table's D call and was not checked against the DNA. TRBV21-1 is a pseudogene locus. The CDR3 is 15 residues long.